This T cell receptor (beta chain) was identified during a study of cytomegalovirus exposure and HLA in healthy donors. Trimming left V 10 bases short and J 3 bases short, with 14 bases between. The CDR3 extends over 13 amino acids. CDR1 and CDR2 (germline): MNHEY, SVGAGI. Researchers ran the PCR with 60 Vbeta and 13 Jbeta primers. This table comes from immunoSEQ multiplex PCR, and its TCRdb copy is limited to in-frame clones, with some not included. The sample has some 100,000 clones, around 82% seen once. Worth noting for this clone: Its antigen is undetermined.

Study observations and caveats: Reportedly, TCR beta sequences accurately predicted HLA-A and HLA-B alleles in most subjects.

This chain joins TRBV6-5 and TRBJ2-3; TRBD2 might be the D (6 bases). Sequencing input: PBMCs. The clonotype originates from a woman in her forties or fifties in good health and CMV-seropositive. In nucleotides, the CDR3 is TGTGCCACTGGGGGGACCCTTACAGATACGCAGTATTTT. Its translation: CATGGTLTDTQYF.